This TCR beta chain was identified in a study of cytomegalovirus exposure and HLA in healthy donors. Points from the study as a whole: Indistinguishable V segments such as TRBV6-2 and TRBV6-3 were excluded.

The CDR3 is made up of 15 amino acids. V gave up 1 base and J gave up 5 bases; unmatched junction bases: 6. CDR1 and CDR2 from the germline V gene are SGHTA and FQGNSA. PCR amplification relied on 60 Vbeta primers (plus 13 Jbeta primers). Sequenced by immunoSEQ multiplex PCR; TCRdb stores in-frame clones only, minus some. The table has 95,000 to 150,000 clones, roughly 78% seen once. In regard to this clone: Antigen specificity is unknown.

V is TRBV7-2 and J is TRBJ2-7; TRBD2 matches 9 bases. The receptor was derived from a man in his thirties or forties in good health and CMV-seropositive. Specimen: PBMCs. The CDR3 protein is CASSLVAGETHEQYF. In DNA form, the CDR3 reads TGTGCCAGCAGCTTAGTAGCGGGGGAGACTCACGAGCAGTACTTC.